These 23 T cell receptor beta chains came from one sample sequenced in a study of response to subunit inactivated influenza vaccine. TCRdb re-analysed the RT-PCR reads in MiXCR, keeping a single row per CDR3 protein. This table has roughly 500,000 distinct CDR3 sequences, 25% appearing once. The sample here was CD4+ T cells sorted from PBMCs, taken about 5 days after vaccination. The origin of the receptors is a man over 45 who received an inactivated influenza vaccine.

The CDR3 bases are TGTGCCAGCAGCGTAGTGGCAGGGGAAAATGAAAAACTGTTTTTT. Its protein is CASSVVAGENEKLFF. This rearrangement joins TRBV9 to TRBJ1-4; a weak D match, TRBD1 (6 bases). With 0 bases removed from V and 5 bases from J, the gap between germline ends came to 11 bases. Germline V gene lookup returns CDR1 SGDLS and CDR2 YYNGEE. This CDR3 is 15 amino acids long.

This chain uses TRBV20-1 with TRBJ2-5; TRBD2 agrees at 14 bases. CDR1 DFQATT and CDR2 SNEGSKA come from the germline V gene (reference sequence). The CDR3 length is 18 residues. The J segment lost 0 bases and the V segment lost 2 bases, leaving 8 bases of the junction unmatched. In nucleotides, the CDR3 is TGCAGTGCTAGACAGGGACTAGCGGGGGCCTTGTACCAAGAGACCCAGTACTTC. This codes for CSARQGLAGALYQETQYF.

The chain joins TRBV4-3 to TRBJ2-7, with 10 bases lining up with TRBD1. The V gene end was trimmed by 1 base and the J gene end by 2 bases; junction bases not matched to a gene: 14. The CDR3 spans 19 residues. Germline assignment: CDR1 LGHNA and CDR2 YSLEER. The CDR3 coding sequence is TGCGCCAGCAGCCAAGCTATGATGTTGGGGACAGGGGTCCCCTACGAGCAGTACTTC. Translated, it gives CASSQAMMLGTGVPYEQYF.

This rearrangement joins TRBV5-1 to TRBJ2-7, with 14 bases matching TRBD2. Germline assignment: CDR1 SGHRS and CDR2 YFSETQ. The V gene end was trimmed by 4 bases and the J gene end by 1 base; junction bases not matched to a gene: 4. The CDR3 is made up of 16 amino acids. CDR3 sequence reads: CASSVGTSGGSYEQYF. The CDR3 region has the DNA TGCGCCAGCAGCGTTGGGACTAGCGGGGGATCCTACGAGCAGTACTTC. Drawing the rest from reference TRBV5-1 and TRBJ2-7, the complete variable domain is KAGVTQTPRYLIKTRGQQVTLSCSPISGHRSVSWYQQTPGQGLQFLFEYFSETQRNKGNFPGRFSGRQFSNSRSEMNVSTLELGDSALYLCASSVGTSGGSYEQYFGPGTRLTVT.

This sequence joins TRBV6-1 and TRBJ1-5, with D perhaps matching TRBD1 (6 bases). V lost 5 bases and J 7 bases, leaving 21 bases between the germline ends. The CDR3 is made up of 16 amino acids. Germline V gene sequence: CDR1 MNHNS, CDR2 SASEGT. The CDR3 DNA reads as TGTGCCAGCAGTACAGGACAGCCGTCTTTCAGACAGCCCCAGCATTTT. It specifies CASSTGQPSFRQPQHF.

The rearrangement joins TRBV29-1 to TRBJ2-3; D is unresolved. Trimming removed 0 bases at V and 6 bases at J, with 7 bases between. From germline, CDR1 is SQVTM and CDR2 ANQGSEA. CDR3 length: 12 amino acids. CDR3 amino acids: CSVEEAGDTQYF. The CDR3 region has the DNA TGCAGCGTTGAAGAAGCTGGGGATACGCAGTATTTT.

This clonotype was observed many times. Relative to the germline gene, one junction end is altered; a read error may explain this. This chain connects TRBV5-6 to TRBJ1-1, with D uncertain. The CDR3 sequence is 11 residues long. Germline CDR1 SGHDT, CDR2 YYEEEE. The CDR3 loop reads CASSLATEAFF. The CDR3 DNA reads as TGTGCCAGCAGTTTGGCGACTGAAGCTTTCTTT.

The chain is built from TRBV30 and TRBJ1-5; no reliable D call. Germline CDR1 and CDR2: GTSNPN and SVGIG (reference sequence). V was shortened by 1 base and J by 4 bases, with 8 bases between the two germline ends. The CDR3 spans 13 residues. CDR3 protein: CAWSGLENQPQHF. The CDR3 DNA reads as TGTGCCTGGAGTGGACTAGAAAATCAGCCCCAGCATTTT.

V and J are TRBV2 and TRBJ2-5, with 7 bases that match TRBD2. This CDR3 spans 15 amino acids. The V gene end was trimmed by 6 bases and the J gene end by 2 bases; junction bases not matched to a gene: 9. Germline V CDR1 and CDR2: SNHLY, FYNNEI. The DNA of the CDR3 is TGTGCCAGCAGGGGGGGGTCCCCGGGACAAGAGACCCAGTACTTC. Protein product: CASRGGSPGQETQYF.

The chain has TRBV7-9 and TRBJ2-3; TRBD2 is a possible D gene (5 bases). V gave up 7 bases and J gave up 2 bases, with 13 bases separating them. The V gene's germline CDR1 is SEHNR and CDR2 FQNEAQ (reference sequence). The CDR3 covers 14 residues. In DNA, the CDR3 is TGTGCCAGCAAAGGGAGCCTAACCACAGATACGCAGTATTTT. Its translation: CASKGSLTTDTQYF. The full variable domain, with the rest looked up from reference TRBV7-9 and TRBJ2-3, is DTGVSQNPRHKITKRGQNVTFRCDPISEHNRLYWYRQTLGQGPEFLTYFQNEAQLEKSRLLSDRFSAERPKGSFSTLEIQRTEQGDSAMYLCASKGSLTTDTQYFGPGTRLTVL.

For the CDR3, the DNA is TGTGCCACCCAACTGACAGGGGCCCCATCTGAAGCTTTCTTT. It specifies CATQLTGAPSEAFF. V usage is TRBV10-3 and J usage is TRBJ1-1; 8 bases map to TRBD1. Germline CDR1 reads ENHRY; CDR2 reads SYGVKD. The CDR3 length is 14 residues. The V segment lost 10 bases and the J segment 6 bases; nucleotides outside the gene matches: 13.

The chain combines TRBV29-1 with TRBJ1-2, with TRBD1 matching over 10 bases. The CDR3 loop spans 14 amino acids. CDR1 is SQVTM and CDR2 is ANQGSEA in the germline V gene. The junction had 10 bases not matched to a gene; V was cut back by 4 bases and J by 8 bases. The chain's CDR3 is CSVGDRGYRGGYTF. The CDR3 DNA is TGCAGCGTTGGGGACAGGGGTTATCGAGGAGGCTACACCTTC. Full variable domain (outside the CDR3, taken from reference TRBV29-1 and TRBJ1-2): SAVISQKPSRDICQRGTSLTIQCQVDSQVTMMFWYRQQPGQSLTLIATANQGSEATYESGFVIDKFPISRPNLTFSTLTVSNMSPEDSSIYLCSVGDRGYRGGYTFGSGTRLTVV.

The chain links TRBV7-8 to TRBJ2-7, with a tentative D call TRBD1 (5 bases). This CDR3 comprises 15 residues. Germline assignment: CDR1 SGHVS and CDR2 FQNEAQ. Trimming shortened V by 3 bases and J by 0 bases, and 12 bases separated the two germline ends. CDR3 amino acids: CASSFTGTASYEQYF. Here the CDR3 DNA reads TGTGCCAGCAGCTTCACAGGTACCGCCTCCTACGAGCAGTACTTC.

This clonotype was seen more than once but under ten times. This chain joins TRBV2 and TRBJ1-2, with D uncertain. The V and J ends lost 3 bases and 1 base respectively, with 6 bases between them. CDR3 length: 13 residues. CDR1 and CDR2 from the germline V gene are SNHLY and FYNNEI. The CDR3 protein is CASSDILNYGYTF. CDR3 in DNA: TGTGCCAGCAGTGACATTCTTAACTATGGCTACACCTTC.

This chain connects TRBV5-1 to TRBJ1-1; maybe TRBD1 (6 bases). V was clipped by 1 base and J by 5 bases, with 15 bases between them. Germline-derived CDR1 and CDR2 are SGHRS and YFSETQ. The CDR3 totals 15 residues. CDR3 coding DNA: TGCGCCAGCAGCTTGAGGGTCAGGGGAAAGACTGAAGCTTTCTTT. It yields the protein CASSLRVRGKTEAFF.

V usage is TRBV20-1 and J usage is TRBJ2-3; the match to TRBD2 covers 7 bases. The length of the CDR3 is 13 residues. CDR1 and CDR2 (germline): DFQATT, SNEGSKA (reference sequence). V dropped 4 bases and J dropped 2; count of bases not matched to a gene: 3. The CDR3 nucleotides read TGCAGTGCTACCGGGACTAACACAGATACGCAGTATTTT. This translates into CSATGTNTDTQYF.

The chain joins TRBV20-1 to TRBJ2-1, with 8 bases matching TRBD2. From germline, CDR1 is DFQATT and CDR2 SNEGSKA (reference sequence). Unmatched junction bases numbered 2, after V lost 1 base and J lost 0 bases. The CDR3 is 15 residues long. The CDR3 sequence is CSARGAGVSYNEQFF. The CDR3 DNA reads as TGCAGTGCTAGAGGAGCGGGGGTCTCCTACAATGAGCAGTTCTTC.

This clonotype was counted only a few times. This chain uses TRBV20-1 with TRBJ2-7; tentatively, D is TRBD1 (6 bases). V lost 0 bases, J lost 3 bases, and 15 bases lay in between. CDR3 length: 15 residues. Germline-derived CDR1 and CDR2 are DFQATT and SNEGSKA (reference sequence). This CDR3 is CSARDPQGSGYEQYF. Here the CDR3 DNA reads TGCAGTGCTAGAGATCCACAGGGATCGGGCTACGAGCAGTACTTC.

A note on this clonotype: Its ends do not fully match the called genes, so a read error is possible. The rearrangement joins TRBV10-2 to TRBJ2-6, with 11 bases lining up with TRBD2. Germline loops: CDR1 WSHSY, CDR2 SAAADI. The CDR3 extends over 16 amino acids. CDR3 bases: TGCGCCAGCAGGCTAGCGGGGGGCTCTGGGGCCAACGCCCTGACTTTC. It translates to CASRLAGGSGANALTF.

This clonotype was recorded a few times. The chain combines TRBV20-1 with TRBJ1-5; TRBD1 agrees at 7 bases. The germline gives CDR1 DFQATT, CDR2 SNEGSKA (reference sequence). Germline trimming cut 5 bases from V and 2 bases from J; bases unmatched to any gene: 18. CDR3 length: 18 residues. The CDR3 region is CSAYQPGTEFLGNQPQHF. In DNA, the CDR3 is TGCAGTGCTTATCAGCCCGGGACAGAATTCCTGGGCAATCAGCCCCAGCATTTT.

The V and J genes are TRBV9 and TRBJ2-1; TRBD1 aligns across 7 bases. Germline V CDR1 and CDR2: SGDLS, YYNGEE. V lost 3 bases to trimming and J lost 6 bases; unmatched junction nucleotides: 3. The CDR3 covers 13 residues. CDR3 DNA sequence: TGTGCCAGCAGCGGGGGACAGTTCAATGAGCAGTTCTTC. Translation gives CASSGGQFNEQFF.

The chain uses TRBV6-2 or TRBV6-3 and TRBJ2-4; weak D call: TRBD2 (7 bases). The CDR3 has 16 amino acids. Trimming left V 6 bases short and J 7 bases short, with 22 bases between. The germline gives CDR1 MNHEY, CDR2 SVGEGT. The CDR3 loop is CASRGGRDPNRNIQYF. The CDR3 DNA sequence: TGTGCCAGCAGAGGGGGGAGGGACCCCAATCGGAACATTCAGTACTTC.

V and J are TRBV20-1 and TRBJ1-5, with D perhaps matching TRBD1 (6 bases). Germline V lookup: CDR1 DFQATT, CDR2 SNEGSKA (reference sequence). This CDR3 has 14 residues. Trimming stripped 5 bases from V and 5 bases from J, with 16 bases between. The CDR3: CSAVGLKGDQPQHF. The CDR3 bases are TGCAGTGCTGTTGGCCTAAAGGGGGATCAGCCCCAGCATTTT.